This T cell receptor beta chain emerged from a study of blood T cell repertoires in COVID-19. Turning to the study itself: PBMCs, B-cell-depleted T cells, or T cells were the source of the cDNA or gDNA that made up the material.

In the original workflow: The assay estimated nucleated cells by amplifying reference gene primers. The method was immunoSEQ multiplex PCR; TCRdb's version includes in-frame clones alone and lacks a portion of them. V and J calls and clone size follow that table, whereas D and trimming were derived from the DNA. Here the sample spans over 120,000 clones, roughly 90% being singletons. CDR1 is SGHRS and CDR2 is YFSETQ in the germline V gene. V was clipped by 4 bases and J by 4 bases; unmatched bases: 3. This CDR3 is 15 amino acids long. Sequencing was carried out using peripheral blood. The source of this sequence is a man in his 70s with acute or convalescent COVID-19. The V call is TRBV5-1, the J call TRBJ2-1; 12 bases map to TRBD2. The CDR3 sequence is CASSLLAGGYNEQFF. CDR3 nucleotide sequence: TGCGCCAGCAGCCTACTAGCGGGGGGATACAATGAGCAGTTCTTC.